These 21 T cell receptor beta chains originate from one sample sequenced in a study of cytomegalovirus exposure and HLA in healthy donors. Primers for the PCR totalled 60 Vbeta and 13 Jbeta. Produced via immunoSEQ multiplex PCR; TCRdb's table is partial and in-frame only. The data contain about 140,000 clones, approximately 71% of them singletons. What was sequenced was PBMCs. These TCRs come from a man aged 35-49 years in good health and CMV-seronegative.

A remark on this clone: Other DNA sequences of this sample code for an identical CDR3. CDR3 DNA sequence: TGTGCCAGCAGCTCGCAGGGGATGACAACTAATGAAAAACTGTTTTTT. Translation: CASSSQGMTTNEKLFF. This chain joins TRBV7-9 and TRBJ1-4; D possibly corresponds to TRBD1 (6 bases). Germline CDR1 SEHNR, CDR2 FQNEAQ (reference sequence). This CDR3 contains 16 residues. V shed 4 bases and J shed 0 bases, with 12 bases lying between them.

The rearrangement uses TRBV6-1 and TRBJ1-5; D might be TRBD1 (5 bases). Trimming removed 2 bases from V and 1 base from J, with 9 bases in between. Germline V gene data show CDR1 as MNHNS and CDR2 as SASEGT. This CDR3 spans 15 amino acids. CDR3 DNA sequence: TGTGCCAGCAGTGAACTCCAGGGAAGCAATCAGCCCCAGCATTTT. Translation: CASSELQGSNQPQHF.

This clone showed up just once. The CDR3 sequence: CASEPGKRNTIYF. In DNA, the CDR3 is TGTGCCTCCGAGCCCGGGAAACGGAACACCATATATTTT. The chain carries TRBV30 and TRBJ1-3; no reliable D call. CDR1 is GTSNPN, CDR2 SVGIG, per germline (reference sequence). V was trimmed by 7 bases and J by 7 bases, leaving 17 bases between them. There are 13 residues in the CDR3.

The rearrangement links TRBV6-1 to TRBJ2-2, with D perhaps matching TRBD2 (7 bases). There are 15 residues in the CDR3. Trimming took off 6 bases at V and 4 bases at J, with 15 bases between the two ends. CDR1 is MNHNS, CDR2 SASEGT, per germline. CDR3 DNA sequence: TGTGCCAGCAGGGAGGGGGGGCAGGGCACCGGGGAGCTGTTTTTT. Encoded protein: CASREGGQGTGELFF.

As to this clone: Germline is not matched at one junction end, which may reflect a read error. The V and J genes are TRBV5-1 and TRBJ1-1; D remains unclear. The CDR3 covers 14 residues. The germline V gene encodes CDR1 SGHRS and CDR2 YFSETQ. CDR3 protein: CASGLVGGGTEAFF. The CDR3 DNA sequence: TGCGCCAGCGGCTTGGTCGGAGGAGGCACTGAAGCTTTCTTT.

V is TRBV2 and J is TRBJ1-6, with 8 nucleotides matching TRBD1. Germline loops: CDR1 SNHLY, CDR2 FYNNEI. Trimming at V came to 8 bases and at J to 9 bases, leaving 9 bases not matched to a gene. This CDR3 is built from 14 residues. The CDR3, as DNA: TGTGCCAGCGCCGGGGGACAGGCGAGTTCACCCCTCCACTTT. Its protein product is CASAGGQASSPLHF.

This chain uses TRBV5-1 with TRBJ1-6; D is unclear. CDR1 is SGHRS, CDR2 YFSETQ, per germline. V was cut by 4 bases and J by 0 bases, with 14 bases left in between. The CDR3 extends over 17 amino acids. The CDR3 DNA is TGCGCCAGCAGCCCTGGCGACGGGAGCTCCTATAATTCACCCCTCCACTTT. Translated: CASSPGDGSSYNSPLHF. Full variable domain (rest looked up from reference TRBV5-1 and TRBJ1-6): KAGVTQTPRYLIKTRGQQVTLSCSPISGHRSVSWYQQTPGQGLQFLFEYFSETQRNKGNFPGRFSGRQFSNSRSEMNVSTLELGDSALYLCASSPGDGSSYNSPLHFGNGTRLTVT.

The J gene is TRBJ1-4, the V gene TRBV7-9; 8 bases align to TRBD1. V trimming: 5 bases; J trimming: 8 bases; junction bases outside the gene matches: 7. There are 14 residues in the CDR3. CDR1 is SEHNR and CDR2 is FQNEAQ in the germline V gene (reference sequence). CDR3 in DNA: TGTGCCAGCAGCCGCGGACAGGGCGGCGAAAAACTGTTTTTT. Translated, it gives CASSRGQGGEKLFF.

The rearrangement links TRBV21-1 to TRBJ2-7; TRBD1, the table's D call, was not compared with the DNA. TRBV21-1 is classified as a pseudogene. This CDR3 has 13 residues. The CDR3: CASEGTGSYEQYF. In DNA, the CDR3 is TGTGCCAGCGAAGGGACAGGCTCCTACGAGCAGTACTTC.

The chain employs TRBV7-6 and TRBJ2-3; D is uncertain. Looked up from germline, CDR1 is SGHVS and CDR2 is FNYEAQ. This CDR3 comprises 12 residues. Trimming shortened V by 2 bases and J by 9 bases, and 9 bases separated the two germline ends. CDR3 in amino acids: CASSLNRETQYF. The CDR3 DNA reads TGTGCCAGCAGCTTAAATCGCGAAACGCAGTATTTT. The full variable domain, rest sourced from reference TRBV7-6 and TRBJ2-3, is GAGVSQSPRYKVTKRGQDVALRCDPISGHVSLYWYRQALGQGPEFLTYFNYEAQQDKSGLPNDRFSAERPEGSISTLTIQRTEQRDSAMYRCASSLNRETQYFGPGTRLTVL.

The genes are TRBV2 and TRBJ2-7; 8 bases are shared with TRBD1. The CDR3 sequence is 18 residues long. CDR1 SNHLY and CDR2 FYNNEI come from the germline V gene. With 1 base clipped from V and 3 bases from J, the junction kept 14 bases outside the gene matches. CDR3 region: CASSEGLPGGQGFYEQYF. The CDR3 nucleotides read TGTGCCAGCAGTGAAGGCCTCCCCGGAGGACAGGGCTTCTACGAGCAGTACTTC. The full variable domain, in which reference TRBV2 and TRBJ2-7 provide the parts outside the CDR3, is EPEVTQTPSHQVTQMGQEVILRCVPISNHLYFYWYRQILGQKVEFLVSFYNNEISEKSEIFDDQFSVERPDGSNFTLKIRSTKLEDSAMYFCASSEGLPGGQGFYEQYFGPGTRLTVT.

The V call is TRBV28, the J call TRBJ2-5; D may be TRBD2 (5 bases). The CDR3 sequence is 16 residues long. Germline CDR1 is MDHEN and CDR2 is SYDVKM. The ends were cut back, 6 bases at V and 5 bases at J, with 22 bases in the middle. The CDR3 sequence is CASSHRPGKVGETQYF. In nucleotides, the CDR3 is TGTGCCAGCAGCCACCGCCCCGGGAAAGTAGGGGAGACCCAGTACTTC.

This sequence joins TRBV7-2 and TRBJ2-5; 7 positions agree with TRBD1. J gave up 4 bases and V 4 bases, and 6 bases lay outside the gene matches. The CDR3 runs to 14 residues. From germline, CDR1 is SGHTA and CDR2 FQGNSA. CDR3 protein: CASSSTGRAETQYF. The CDR3 DNA reads TGTGCCAGCAGCTCGACAGGGCGTGCAGAGACCCAGTACTTC.

This clone was seen a single time. V gene TRBV13 combines with J gene TRBJ2-3; 11 nucleotides match TRBD2. The V gene end was trimmed by 1 base and the J gene end by 4 bases; junction bases not matched to a gene: 10. The CDR3 has 18 amino acids. Germline CDR1 and CDR2: PRHDT and FYEKMQ (reference sequence). The CDR3 here is CASSLDLPLAGVPDTQYF. The CDR3, as DNA: TGTGCCAGCAGCTTAGACCTCCCACTAGCGGGGGTCCCAGATACGCAGTATTTT.

The J gene is TRBJ2-3, the V gene TRBV27, with D perhaps TRBD1 (5 bases). There are 17 residues in the CDR3. V lost 0 bases, J lost 6 bases, and 19 bases lay in between. The germline gives CDR1 MNHEY, CDR2 SMNVEV (reference sequence). The CDR3 nucleotides read TGTGCCAGCAGTTTATCGCCCCACCCTGCAGGGTCGGATACGCAGTATTTT. Protein: CASSLSPHPAGSDTQYF.

The genes are TRBV7-3 and TRBJ2-3; possible D gene TRBD1, 6 bases. CDR1 and CDR2 (germline): SGHTA, FQGTGA. V was shortened by 5 bases and J by 7 bases, with 13 bases between the two germline ends. CDR3 length: 13 residues. CDR3 sequence reads: CASSPQGGNTQYF. The CDR3 nucleotides are TGTGCCAGCAGCCCGCAAGGGGGAAATACGCAGTATTTT.

V and J are TRBV9 and TRBJ1-2; the D is unclear. Germline V gene lookup returns CDR1 SGDLS and CDR2 YYNGEE. V dropped 4 bases and J dropped 8 bases, with 18 bases sitting between them. The CDR3 has 14 amino acids. DNA of the CDR3: TGTGCCAGCAGCCCCTCCGGGGAACCTTTGGGCTACACCTTC. Translation gives CASSPSGEPLGYTF.

J is TRBJ1-6 and V is TRBV10-3, with a possible D match to TRBD1 (5 bases). The V end lost 7 bases, the J end lost 5 bases, and 9 bases lay between the germline ends. Germline V gives CDR1 ENHRY, CDR2 SYGVKD. The length of the CDR3 is 13 residues. The CDR3 DNA reads TGTGCCATCAAGGGGCGGAATAATTCACCCCTCCACTTT. Residues: CAIKGRNNSPLHF.

The chain combines TRBV6-5 with TRBJ1-2; TRBD1 is a possible D gene (5 bases). Trimming took off 2 bases at V and 6 bases at J, with 10 bases between the two ends. The germline CDR1 and CDR2 sequences are MNHEY and SVGAGI. The CDR3 has 13 amino acids. For the CDR3, the DNA is TGTGCCAGCAGTTACGCCCGGGGGGATGGCTACACCTTC. Translated, it gives CASSYARGDGYTF.

V gene TRBV5-6 combines with J gene TRBJ1-1, with 9 positions matching TRBD1. CDR1 SGHDT and CDR2 YYEEEE come from the germline V gene. The CDR3 extends over 14 amino acids. After removal of 0 bases from V and 4 bases from J, the junction contained 1 base not matched to a gene. DNA for the CDR3: TGTGCCAGCAGCTTGGAGACAGGGGGCACTGAAGCTTTCTTT. It translates to CASSLETGGTEAFF.

The gene calls are TRBV5-1 and TRBJ2-7; 7 bases agree with TRBD1. CDR1 and CDR2 (germline): SGHRS, YFSETQ. The CDR3 sequence is 13 residues long. V gave up 4 bases and J gave up 1 base; unmatched junction bases: 2. The CDR3 region has the DNA TGCGCCAGCAGCCGGACAGGATCCTACGAGCAGTACTTC. Protein sequence: CASSRTGSYEQYF.